These 19 T cell receptor beta chains share one sample of origin, sequenced in a study of blood T cell repertoires in COVID-19. This table comes from immunoSEQ multiplex PCR, and its TCRdb copy is limited to in-frame clones, with some not included. Among about 400,000 clones listed, about 87% were seen once. Sequencing was performed on PBMCs or T cells enriched from blood (not recorded which). The source of these receptors is a man aged 35 to 55 in a cohort exposed to, infected with or recovered from COVID-19 (not recorded which).

The J gene is TRBJ2-5, the V gene TRBV11-2; D unresolved. The CDR3 is 12 amino acids. CDR1 and CDR2 (germline): SGHAT, FQNNGV. V dropped 0 bases and J dropped 4 bases, with 3 bases sitting between them. For the CDR3, the DNA is TGTGCCAGCAGCTTAGATCTAGAGACCCAGTACTTC. Translation: CASSLDLETQYF.

The chain links TRBV27 to TRBJ2-5; 8 positions match TRBD2. The CDR3 covers 14 residues. Trimming removed 5 bases from V and 4 bases from J; junction bases left unmatched: 6. The V gene's germline CDR1 is MNHEY and CDR2 SMNVEV (reference sequence). The chain's CDR3 is CASSPGLAGETQYF. CDR3 sequence (DNA): TGTGCCAGCAGTCCCGGGCTAGCGGGAGAGACCCAGTACTTC.

CDR3 nucleotide sequence: TGTGCCAGCAGCAAGAGTGGCGGGGGAGAGACCCAGTACTTC. Translated, it gives CASSKSGGGETQYF. V is TRBV9 and J is TRBJ2-5, with 7 bases aligning to TRBD2. The CDR3 covers 14 residues. With V trimmed by 4 bases and J by 4 bases, 7 bases remained unmatched. Germline V gives CDR1 SGDLS, CDR2 YYNGEE.

The J gene is TRBJ2-2, the V gene TRBV19; tentatively, D is TRBD2 (6 bases). CDR1 LNHDA and CDR2 SQIVND come from the germline V gene (reference sequence). The CDR3 covers 16 residues. Trimming cost V 7 bases and J 0 bases, with 15 bases left between them. CDR3 nucleotides: TGTGCCAGTAAGTCTGGGAGGTTAACGAACACCGGGGAGCTGTTTTTT. The encoded protein is CASKSGRLTNTGELFF.

The chain recombines TRBV6-6 with TRBJ2-4; TRBD2 aligns across 15 bases. V was clipped by 5 bases and J by 8 bases; unmatched bases: 13. In germline, CDR1 is MNHNY, CDR2 SVGAGI (reference sequence). The CDR3 contains 18 residues. The CDR3 spells CASSRRTSGRAVLHIQYF. CDR3 in DNA: TGTGCCAGCAGTCGACGGACTAGCGGGAGGGCGGTGTTGCACATTCAGTACTTC.

This rearrangement joins TRBV15 to TRBJ1-5; no definite D call. The V end was cut by 0 bases, the J end by 6 bases, with 6 bases between. CDR1 LNHNV and CDR2 YYDKDF come from the germline V gene (reference sequence). The CDR3 consists of 13 residues. The CDR3 reads CATSRDPGQPQHF. CDR3 sequence (DNA): TGTGCCACCAGCAGAGATCCGGGTCAGCCCCAGCATTTT.

The chain couples TRBV11-2 to TRBJ1-1, with a tentative D call TRBD1 (5 bases). Trimming removed 5 bases at V and 8 bases at J, with 15 bases between. CDR1 is SGHAT and CDR2 is FQNNGV in the germline V gene. CDR3 length equals 13 residues. CDR3 loop: CASSPQGNAEAFF. The DNA of the CDR3 is TGTGCCAGCAGCCCCCAGGGAAACGCCGAAGCTTTCTTT.

V and J are TRBV6-1 and TRBJ2-4, with 11 bases identical to TRBD2. Germline assignment: CDR1 MNHNS and CDR2 SASEGT. This CDR3 spans 17 amino acids. V trimming: 3 bases; J trimming: 0 bases; junction bases outside the gene matches: 4. CDR3 DNA sequence: TGTGCCAGCAGTGATTTAGGACTAGCGGGAGCCAAAAACATTCAGTACTTC. Translating it yields CASSDLGLAGAKNIQYF.

This chain links TRBV19 with TRBJ2-2, with 10 bases lining up with TRBD1. V was pared by 4 bases and J by 5 bases, with 1 base of the junction left unmatched. In germline, CDR1 is LNHDA, CDR2 SQIVND (reference sequence). The CDR3 runs to 14 residues. The chain's CDR3 is CASSRTGGTGELFF. DNA for the CDR3: TGTGCCAGTAGTAGGACAGGGGGTACCGGGGAGCTGTTTTTT. Full variable domain (rest looked up from reference TRBV19 and TRBJ2-2): DGGITQSPKYLFRKEGQNVTLSCEQNLNHDAMYWYRQDPGQGLRLIYYSQIVNDFQKGDIAEGYSVSREKKESFPLTVTSAQKNPTAFYLCASSRTGGTGELFFGEGSRLTVL.

The chain carries TRBV18 and TRBJ2-2, with 9 bases matching TRBD1. V was clipped by 5 bases and J by 4 bases; unmatched bases: 8. CDR1 KGHSH and CDR2 LQKENI come from the germline V gene. The CDR3 is 16 residues long. CDR3 nucleotides: TGTGCCAGCTCAACCTTAGGACAGGGGCGCACCGGGGAGCTGTTTTTT. Translated, it gives CASSTLGQGRTGELFF.

The table lists this clone with a few counts. This rearrangement joins TRBV9 to TRBJ2-7; 8 nucleotides line up with TRBD1. In germline, CDR1 is SGDLS, CDR2 YYNGEE. The junction had 14 bases not matched to a gene; V was cut back by 4 bases and J by 8 bases. This CDR3 spans 15 amino acids. This CDR3 is CASSPRGDRYEKQYF. The CDR3 nucleotides read TGTGCCAGCAGCCCGAGGGGGGACAGGTACGAAAAGCAGTACTTC.

CDR3 DNA: TGTGCCAGCAGCCGGACAGGCGCAGAAAGCTCCTATAATTCACCCCTCCACTTT. Protein: CASSRTGAESSYNSPLHF. This sequence joins TRBV5-5 and TRBJ1-6, with 7 nucleotides matching TRBD1. The CDR3 runs 18 residues. With V trimmed by 4 bases and J by 0 bases, 10 bases remained unmatched. Germline values: CDR1 SGHKS, CDR2 YYEKEE (reference sequence).

The V and J genes are TRBV10-2 and TRBJ2-1; D is uncertain. The V and J ends lost 0 bases and 6 bases respectively, with 9 bases between them. This CDR3 has 14 amino acids. Germline CDR1 reads WSHSY; CDR2 reads SAAADI. CDR3 in amino acids: CASSESLVGNEQFF. The CDR3 DNA sequence: TGCGCCAGCAGTGAGTCCCTAGTGGGCAATGAGCAGTTCTTC.

This clone has a handful of counts. CDR3 DNA: TGCGCCAGCAGCTGGGGGACAGGAGCCTATGGCTACACCTTC. Its translation: CASSWGTGAYGYTF. V is TRBV5-1 and J is TRBJ1-2, with 8 bases matching TRBD1. Germline assignment: CDR1 SGHRS and CDR2 YFSETQ. The CDR3 covers 14 residues. The V segment lost 3 bases and the J segment 4 bases; nucleotides outside the gene matches: 5.

V and J are TRBV6-6 and TRBJ2-1; no clear D gene. With 2 bases removed from V and 8 bases from J, the gap between germline ends came to 10 bases. The germline CDR1 and CDR2 sequences are MNHNY and SVGAGI (reference sequence). The CDR3 is made up of 13 amino acids. Written as DNA, the CDR3 is TGTGCCAGCAGTTACCCCGAGAGCCATGAGCAGTTCTTC. Translating gives CASSYPESHEQFF.

This clone was seen only a few times. V is TRBV9 and J is TRBJ2-7, with 7 bases fitting TRBD2. Germline CDR1 and CDR2: SGDLS and YYNGEE. The CDR3 is 14 amino acids. Unmatched junction bases numbered 5, after V lost 0 bases and J lost 5 bases. CDR3 bases: TGTGCCAGCAGCGTAGGGGGGAGGGCCAACGAGCAGTACTTC. Translating it yields CASSVGGRANEQYF.

The rearrangement uses TRBV3-1 (or the pseudogene TRBV3-2) and TRBJ1-2, with 9 positions matching TRBD1. The germline V gene encodes CDR1 LGHDT and CDR2 YNNKEL (reference sequence). This CDR3 region has 14 residues. The V gene end was trimmed by 0 bases and the J gene end by 7 bases; junction bases not matched to a gene: 3. DNA of the CDR3: TGTGCCAGCAGCCAAGAAGGGGACAGGGCTGGCTACACCTTC. It specifies CASSQEGDRAGYTF.

This chain connects TRBV29-1 to TRBJ1-2; D ambiguous. The CDR3 contains 15 residues. In germline, CDR1 is SQVTM, CDR2 ANQGSEA. V was clipped by 3 bases and J by 6 bases, with 20 bases between them. CDR3 nucleotide sequence: TGCAGCGTTGAGCCGATGGGCCAGATCAAAAATGGCTACACCTTC. Residues: CSVEPMGQIKNGYTF.

This chain links TRBV7-9 with TRBJ2-1; 11 bases agree with TRBD2. This CDR3 comprises 16 residues. The junction had 13 bases not matched to a gene; V was cut back by 5 bases and J by 10 bases. CDR1 and CDR2 from the germline V gene are SEHNR and FQNEAQ (reference sequence). The CDR3 is CASSPLAGGFSGEQFF. For the CDR3, the DNA is TGTGCCAGCAGCCCTCTAGCGGGAGGATTTTCGGGAGAGCAGTTCTTC.